The rows below give T cell receptor beta chains drawn from one sample of a study of shared clonotypes between healthy human individuals. TCRdb's table, derived via immunoSEQ multiplex PCR, lists solely in-frame clones and lacks some. Among some 630,000 clones, 72% were seen once, and the ten largest hold roughly 1.8%. The sample consisted of memory CD4+ T cells sorted from blood. Every receptor here comes from a woman younger than 45 in good health. Both conserved end residues are part of each CDR3. The D gene is left open where the match is weak. The size field is filled for only some rows; it gives once, few, many or a size class.

v_gene	j_gene	abundance	d_gene	CDR3nt	CDR3aa
TRBV20-1	TRBJ1-1	few	.	TGCAGTGCCCCTCGGCAGGGCGAAGCTTTCTTT	CSAPRQGEAFF
TRBV2	TRBJ1-2	few	.	TGTGCCAGCAGGAGACAGGAACGGATGTATGGCTACACCTTC	CASRRQERMYGYTF
TRBV28	TRBJ2-5	.	TRBD2	TGTGCCAGCACTGCCATGGGACTAGCGGGAGATGAGCAGTACTTC	CASTAMGLAGDEQYF
TRBV5-4	TRBJ2-3	.	.	TGTGCCAGCAGCTTGGCGGCAACCCAGGGGGATACGCAGTATTTT	CASSLAATQGDTQYF
TRBV27	TRBJ2-1	.	.	TGTGCCAGCAGTTTATCGGAGAGTAGTTACAATGAGCAGTTCTTC	CASSLSESSYNEQFF
TRBV5-4	TRBJ2-7	.	TRBD2	TGTGCCAGCAGCTCGGGGACTAGCGGGAACTACGAGCAGTACTTC	CASSSGTSGNYEQYF
TRBV30	TRBJ1-1	.	.	TGTGCCTGGAGTGTCATGAACACTGAAGCTTTCTTT	CAWSVMNTEAFF
TRBV28	TRBJ2-1	.	TRBD2	TGTGCCAGCAGTTTGCCTAGCGGGAGGTACAATGAGCAGTTCTTC	CASSLPSGRYNEQFF
TRBV7-8	TRBJ2-2	.	.	TGTGCCAGCAGCAAGTCGAACACCGGGGAGCTGTTTTTT	CASSKSNTGELFF
TRBV28	TRBJ2-7	.	.	TGTGCCAGCAGGACACTTCGGGCACTTTCCTACGAGCAGTACTTC	CASRTLRALSYEQYF
TRBV19	TRBJ2-3	few	.	TGTGCCAGTGGGGGGGACAGCAGACAACCACCCTACACAGATACGCAGTATTTT	CASGGDSRQPPYTDTQYF
TRBV7-6	TRBJ2-1	.	TRBD2	TGTGCCAGCAGCACCCCCGGGCGGGAGAGCAATGAGCAGTTCTTC	CASSTPGRESNEQFF
TRBV18	TRBJ2-5	.	.	TGTGCCAGCTCACCACCCATACAAGAGACCCAGTACTTC	CASSPPIQETQYF
TRBV7-9	TRBJ1-4	few	.	TGTGCCAGCAGCCCGACAGGAAGGGAAAAACTGTTTTTT	CASSPTGREKLFF
TRBV28	TRBJ1-1	.	.	TGTGCCAGCTCAGATAACACTGAAGCTTTCTTT	CASSDNTEAFF
TRBV4-2	TRBJ2-5	once	.	TGTGCCAGCAGCTTGGTTGAGACCCAGTACTTC	CASSLVETQYF
TRBV7-9	TRBJ2-1	few	TRBD2	TGTGCCAGCAGCTTAGGGCTAGCGGGCTCGTTATCCTACAATGAGCAGTTCTTC	CASSLGLAGSLSYNEQFF
TRBV5-6	TRBJ2-3	.	.	TGTGCCAGCAGCTTGGTAGGTGCTGGATGGTTTACGCAGTATTTT	CASSLVGAGWFTQYF
TRBV4-1	TRBJ2-2	.	TRBD1	TGCGCCAGCAGCCAAGAACAGGGGTCCTACACCGGGGAGCTGTTTTTT	CASSQEQGSYTGELFF
TRBV28	TRBJ2-1	.	.	TGTGCCAGCACCTCAGGGGGGTCCGGTCCCAATGAGCAGTTCTTC	CASTSGGSGPNEQFF
TRBV6-1	TRBJ2-3	.	TRBD2	TGTGCCAGCAGTCCTAGCGGGAGAACAGATACGCAGTATTTT	CASSPSGRTDTQYF
TRBV6-5	TRBJ2-2	.	TRBD1	TGTGCCAGCAAAAGGGACAGCCTGAACACCGGGGAGCTGTTTTTT	CASKRDSLNTGELFF
TRBV11-2	TRBJ2-3	few	TRBD2	TGTGCCAGCAGCTTTTTAAGCGGGACCGGGGCAGATACGCAGTATTTT	CASSFLSGTGADTQYF
TRBV2	TRBJ2-7	.	TRBD1	TGTGCCAGCAGTGTGACAGGGCGCTACGAGCAGTACTTC	CASSVTGRYEQYF
TRBV5-1	TRBJ2-7	.	TRBD2	TGCGCCAGCAGCTTGATGGGACTAGCGGGAACCCCGCGCGAGCAGTACTTC	CASSLMGLAGTPREQYF